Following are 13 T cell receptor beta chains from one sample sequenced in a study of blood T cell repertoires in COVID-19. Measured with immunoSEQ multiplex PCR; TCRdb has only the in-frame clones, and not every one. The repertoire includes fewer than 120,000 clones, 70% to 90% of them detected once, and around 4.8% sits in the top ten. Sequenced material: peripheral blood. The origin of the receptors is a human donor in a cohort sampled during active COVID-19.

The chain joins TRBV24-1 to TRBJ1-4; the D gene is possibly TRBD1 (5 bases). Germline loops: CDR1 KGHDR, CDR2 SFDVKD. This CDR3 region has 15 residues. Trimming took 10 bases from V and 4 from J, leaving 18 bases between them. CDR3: CATLGRDSFNEKLFF. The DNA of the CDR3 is TGTGCCACTCTAGGACGTGACAGTTTTAATGAAAAACTGTTTTTT.

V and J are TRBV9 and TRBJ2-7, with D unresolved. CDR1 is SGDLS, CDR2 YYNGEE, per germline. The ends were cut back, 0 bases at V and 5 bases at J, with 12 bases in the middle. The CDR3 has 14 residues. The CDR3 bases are TGTGCCAGCAGCGTAGGCCCGACACTGGACGAGCAGTACTTC. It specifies CASSVGPTLDEQYF.

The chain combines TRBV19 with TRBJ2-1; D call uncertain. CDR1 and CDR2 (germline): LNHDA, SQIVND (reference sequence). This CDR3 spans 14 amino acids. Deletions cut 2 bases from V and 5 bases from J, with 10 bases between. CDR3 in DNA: TGTGCCAGTAGTATATCTGACTCTCACAATGAGCAGTTCTTC. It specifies CASSISDSHNEQFF.

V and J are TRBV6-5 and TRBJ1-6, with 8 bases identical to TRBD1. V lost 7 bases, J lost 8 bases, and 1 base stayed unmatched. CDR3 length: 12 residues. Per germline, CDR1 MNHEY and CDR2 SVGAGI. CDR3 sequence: CASTGGYSPLHF. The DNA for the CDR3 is TGTGCCAGCACAGGGGGCTATTCACCCCTCCACTTT.

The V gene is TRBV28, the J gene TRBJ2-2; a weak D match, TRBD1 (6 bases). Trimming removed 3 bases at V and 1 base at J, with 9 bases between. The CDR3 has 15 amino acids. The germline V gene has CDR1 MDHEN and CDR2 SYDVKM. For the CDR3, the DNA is TGTGCCAGCAGTTTGTACAGGGAGAACACCGGGGAGCTGTTTTTT. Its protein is CASSLYRENTGELFF.

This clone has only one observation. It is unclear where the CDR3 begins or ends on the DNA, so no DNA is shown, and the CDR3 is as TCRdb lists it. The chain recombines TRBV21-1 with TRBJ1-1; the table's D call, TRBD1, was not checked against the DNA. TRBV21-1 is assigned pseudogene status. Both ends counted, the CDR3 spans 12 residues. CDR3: CARGQVGRGAFF.

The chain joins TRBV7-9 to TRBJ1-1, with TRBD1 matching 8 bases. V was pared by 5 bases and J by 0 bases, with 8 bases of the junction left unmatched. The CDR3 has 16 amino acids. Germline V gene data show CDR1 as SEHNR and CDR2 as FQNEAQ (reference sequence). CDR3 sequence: CASSQPGTGMNTEAFF. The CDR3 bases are TGTGCCAGCAGCCAACCCGGGACAGGAATGAACACTGAAGCTTTCTTT.

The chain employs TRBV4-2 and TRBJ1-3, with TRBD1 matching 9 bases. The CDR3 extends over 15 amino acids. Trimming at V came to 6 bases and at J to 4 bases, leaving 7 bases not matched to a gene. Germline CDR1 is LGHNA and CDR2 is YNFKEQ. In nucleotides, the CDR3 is TGTGCCAGCAGGTCCGGGACAGGGAGGGGAAACACCATATATTTT. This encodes CASRSGTGRGNTIYF.

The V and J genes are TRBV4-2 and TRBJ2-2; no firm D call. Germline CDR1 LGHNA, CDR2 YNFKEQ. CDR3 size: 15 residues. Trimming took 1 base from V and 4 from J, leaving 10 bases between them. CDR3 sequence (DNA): TGTGCCAGCAGCCAAGCTCACTTGGTCACCGGGGAGCTGTTTTTT. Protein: CASSQAHLVTGELFF.

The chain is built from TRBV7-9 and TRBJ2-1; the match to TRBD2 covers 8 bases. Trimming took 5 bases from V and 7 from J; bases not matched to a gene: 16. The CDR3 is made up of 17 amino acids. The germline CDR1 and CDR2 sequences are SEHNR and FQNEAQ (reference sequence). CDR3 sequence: CASSPTRFSGTSNEQFF. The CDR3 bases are TGTGCCAGCAGCCCCACGAGGTTTAGCGGGACCTCGAATGAGCAGTTCTTC.

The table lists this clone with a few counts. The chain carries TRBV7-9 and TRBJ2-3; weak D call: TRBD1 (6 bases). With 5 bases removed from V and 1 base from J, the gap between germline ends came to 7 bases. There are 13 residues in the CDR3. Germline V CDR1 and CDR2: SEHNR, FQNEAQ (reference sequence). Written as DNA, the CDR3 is TGTGCCAGCAGCGGGACACGCACAGATACGCAGTATTTT. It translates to CASSGTRTDTQYF. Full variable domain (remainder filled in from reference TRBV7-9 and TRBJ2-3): DTGVSQNPRHKITKRGQNVTFRCDPISEHNRLYWYRQTLGQGPEFLTYFQNEAQLEKSRLLSDRFSAERPKGSFSTLEIQRTEQGDSAMYLCASSGTRTDTQYFGPGTRLTVL.

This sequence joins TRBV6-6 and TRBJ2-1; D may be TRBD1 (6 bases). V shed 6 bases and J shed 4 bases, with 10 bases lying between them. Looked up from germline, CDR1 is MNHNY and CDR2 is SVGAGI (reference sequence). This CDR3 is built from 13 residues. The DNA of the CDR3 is TGTGCCAGCAGCCAGGGGCGGTACAATGAGCAGTTCTTC. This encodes CASSQGRYNEQFF.

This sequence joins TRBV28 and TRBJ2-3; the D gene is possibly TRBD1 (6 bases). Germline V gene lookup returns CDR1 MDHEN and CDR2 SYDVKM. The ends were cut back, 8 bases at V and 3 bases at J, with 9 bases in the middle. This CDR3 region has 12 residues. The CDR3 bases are TGTGCCAGCGTTACAGGGACAGATACGCAGTATTTT. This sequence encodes CASVTGTDTQYF.